This T cell receptor (beta chain) was sequenced for a study of blood T cell repertoires in COVID-19. About the research overall: Samples taken during acute and convalescent COVID-19 were collected in the United States, Italy and Spain. In each case, the material was cDNA or gDNA derived from T cells, B-cell-depleted T cells, or PBMCs.

This clone was detected only a few times. Trimming left V 11 bases short and J 2 bases short, with 15 bases between. The V gene's germline CDR1 is LNHDA and CDR2 SQIVND (reference sequence). The CDR3 totals 13 residues. Authors' methods: For nucleated cells, counts were estimated from reference gene primer amplification. Libraries were prepared by immunoSEQ multiplex PCR; TCRdb keeps only in-frame clonotypes and omits some of them. D and trimming were read from the DNA, whereas the V and J calls and clone size are those reported in that table. The table includes about 240,000 clones, 70% to 90% detected once.

Sequencing was done on a sample of peripheral blood. The source is a woman in her 70s with active or convalescent COVID-19. The chain has TRBV19 and TRBJ1-2; a weak D match, TRBD1 (6 bases). The CDR3 region is CAVNRDRNYGYTF. CDR3 in DNA: TGTGCCGTAAACAGGGATAGGAACTATGGCTACACCTTC.